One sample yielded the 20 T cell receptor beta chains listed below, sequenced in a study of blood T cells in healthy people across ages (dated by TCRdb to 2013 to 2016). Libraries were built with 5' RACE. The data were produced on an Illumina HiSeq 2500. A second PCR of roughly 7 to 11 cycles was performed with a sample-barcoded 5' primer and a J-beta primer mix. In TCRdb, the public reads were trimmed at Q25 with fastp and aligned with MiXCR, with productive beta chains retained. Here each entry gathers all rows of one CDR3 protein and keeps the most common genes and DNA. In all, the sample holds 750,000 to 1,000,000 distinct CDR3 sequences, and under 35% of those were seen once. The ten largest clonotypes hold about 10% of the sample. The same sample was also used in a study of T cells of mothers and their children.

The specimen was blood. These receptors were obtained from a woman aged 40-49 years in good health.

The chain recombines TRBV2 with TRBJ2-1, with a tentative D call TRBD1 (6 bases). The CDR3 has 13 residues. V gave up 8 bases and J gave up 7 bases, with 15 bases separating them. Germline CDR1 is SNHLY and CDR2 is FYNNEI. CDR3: CASRRDTGNEQFF. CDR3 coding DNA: TGTGCCAGCCGCCGGGACACCGGGAATGAGCAGTTCTTC. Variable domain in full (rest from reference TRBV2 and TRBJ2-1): EPEVTQTPSHQVTQMGQEVILRCVPISNHLYFYWYRQILGQKVEFLVSFYNNEISEKSEIFDDQFSVERPDGSNFTLKIRSTKLEDSAMYFCASRRDTGNEQFFGPGTRLTVL.

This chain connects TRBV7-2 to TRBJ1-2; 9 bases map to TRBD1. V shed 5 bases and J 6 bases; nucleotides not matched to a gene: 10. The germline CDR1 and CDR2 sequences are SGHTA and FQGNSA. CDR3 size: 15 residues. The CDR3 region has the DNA TGTGCCAGCAGCCACGCCCCGGGACAGGGCCATGGCTACACCTTC. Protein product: CASSHAPGQGHGYTF.

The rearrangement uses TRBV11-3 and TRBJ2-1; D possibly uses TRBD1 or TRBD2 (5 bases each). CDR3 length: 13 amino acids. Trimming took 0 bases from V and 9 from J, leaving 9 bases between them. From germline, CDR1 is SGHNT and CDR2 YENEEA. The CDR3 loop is CASSLDHGTEQFF. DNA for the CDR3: TGTGCCAGCAGCTTAGATCACGGGACTGAGCAGTTCTTC.

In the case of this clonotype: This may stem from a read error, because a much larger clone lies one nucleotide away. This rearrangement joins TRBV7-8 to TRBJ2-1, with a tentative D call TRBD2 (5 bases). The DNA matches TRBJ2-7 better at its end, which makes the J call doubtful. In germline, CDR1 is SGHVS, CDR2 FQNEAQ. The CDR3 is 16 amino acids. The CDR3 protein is CASSLGAWTASYEQYF. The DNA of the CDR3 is TGTGCCAGCAGCTTAGGGGCCTGGACTGCCAGCTACGAGCAGTACTTC.

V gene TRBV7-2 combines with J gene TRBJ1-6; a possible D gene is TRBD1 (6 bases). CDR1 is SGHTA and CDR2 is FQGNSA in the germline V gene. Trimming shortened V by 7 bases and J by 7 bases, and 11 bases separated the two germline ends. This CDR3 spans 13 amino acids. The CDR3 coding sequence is TGTGCCAGCACTCGACAGGTCAATTCACCCCTCCACTTT. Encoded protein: CASTRQVNSPLHF.

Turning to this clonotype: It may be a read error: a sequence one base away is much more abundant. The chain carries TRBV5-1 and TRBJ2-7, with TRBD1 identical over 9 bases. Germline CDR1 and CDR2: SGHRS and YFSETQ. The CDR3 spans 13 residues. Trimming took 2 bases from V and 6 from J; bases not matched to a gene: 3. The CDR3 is CASSFDRGSEQYF. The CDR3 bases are TGCGCCAGCAGCTTTGACAGGGGGAGCGAGCAGTACTTC.

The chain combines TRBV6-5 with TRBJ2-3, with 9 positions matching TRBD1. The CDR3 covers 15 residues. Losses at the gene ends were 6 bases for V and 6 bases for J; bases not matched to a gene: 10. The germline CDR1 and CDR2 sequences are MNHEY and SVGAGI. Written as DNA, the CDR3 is TGTGCCAGCAGAGCTTGGACAGGGGCTGGGGATACGCAGTATTTT. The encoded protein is CASRAWTGAGDTQYF.

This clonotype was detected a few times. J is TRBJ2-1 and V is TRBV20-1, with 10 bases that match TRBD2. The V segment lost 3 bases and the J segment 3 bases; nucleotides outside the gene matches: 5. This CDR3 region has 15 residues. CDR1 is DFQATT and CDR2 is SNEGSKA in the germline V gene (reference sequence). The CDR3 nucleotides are TGCAGTGCTAGCCGGACTAGCGGCGACTACAATGAGCAGTTCTTC. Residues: CSASRTSGDYNEQFF.

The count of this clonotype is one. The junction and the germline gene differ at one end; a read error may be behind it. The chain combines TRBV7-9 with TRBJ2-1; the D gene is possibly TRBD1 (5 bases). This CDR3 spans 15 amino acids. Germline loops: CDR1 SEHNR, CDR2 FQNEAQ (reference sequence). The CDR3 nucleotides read TGTGCCAGCAGCCCCAGGCAGGGATCATACGATGAGGAGTTCTTC. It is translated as CASSPRQGSYDEEFF.

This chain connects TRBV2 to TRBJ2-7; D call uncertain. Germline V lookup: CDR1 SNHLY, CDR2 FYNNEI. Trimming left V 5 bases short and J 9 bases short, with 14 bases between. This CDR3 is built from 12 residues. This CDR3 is CASSITPDRQYF. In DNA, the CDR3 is TGTGCCAGCAGTATTACCCCGGATCGGCAGTACTTC.

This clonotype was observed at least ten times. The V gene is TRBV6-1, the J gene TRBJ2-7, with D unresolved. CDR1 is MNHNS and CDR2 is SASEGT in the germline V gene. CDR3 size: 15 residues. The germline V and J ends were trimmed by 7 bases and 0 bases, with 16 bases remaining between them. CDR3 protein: CASNLRARSSYEQYF. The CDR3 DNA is TGTGCCAGCAATCTCCGAGCGCGGAGCTCCTACGAGCAGTACTTC.

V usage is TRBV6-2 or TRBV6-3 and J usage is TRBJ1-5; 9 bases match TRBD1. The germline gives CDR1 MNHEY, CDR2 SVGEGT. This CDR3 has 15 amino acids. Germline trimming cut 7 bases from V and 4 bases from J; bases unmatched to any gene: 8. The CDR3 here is CASTLPTGGNQPQHF. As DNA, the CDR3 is TGTGCCAGCACGCTACCGACAGGGGGGAATCAGCCCCAGCATTTT.

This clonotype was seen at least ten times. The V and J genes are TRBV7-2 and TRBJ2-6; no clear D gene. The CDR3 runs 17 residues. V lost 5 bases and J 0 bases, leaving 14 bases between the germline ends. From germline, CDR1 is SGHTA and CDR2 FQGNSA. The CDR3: CASSHHHTYSGANVLTF. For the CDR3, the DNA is TGTGCCAGCAGCCACCACCATACTTACTCTGGGGCCAACGTCCTGACTTTC. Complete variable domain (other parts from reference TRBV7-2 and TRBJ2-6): GAGVSQSPSNKVTEKGKDVELRCDPISGHTALYWYRQSLGQGLEFLIYFQGNSAPDKSGLPSDRFSAERTGGSVSTLTIQRTQQEDSAVYLCASSHHHTYSGANVLTFGAGSRLTVL.

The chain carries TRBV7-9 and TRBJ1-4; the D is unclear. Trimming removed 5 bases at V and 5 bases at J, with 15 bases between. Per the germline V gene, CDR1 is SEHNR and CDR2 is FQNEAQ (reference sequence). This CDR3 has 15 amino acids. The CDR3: CASSQGHAGNEKLFF. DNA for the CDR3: TGTGCCAGCAGCCAAGGGCATGCAGGCAATGAAAAACTGTTTTTT.

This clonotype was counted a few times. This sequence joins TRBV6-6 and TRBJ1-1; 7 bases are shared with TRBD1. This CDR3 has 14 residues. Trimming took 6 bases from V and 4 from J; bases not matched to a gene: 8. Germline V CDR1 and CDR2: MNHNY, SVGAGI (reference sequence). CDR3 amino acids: CASSEQGRTTEAFF. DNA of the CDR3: TGTGCCAGCAGCGAACAGGGGAGGACCACTGAAGCTTTCTTT.

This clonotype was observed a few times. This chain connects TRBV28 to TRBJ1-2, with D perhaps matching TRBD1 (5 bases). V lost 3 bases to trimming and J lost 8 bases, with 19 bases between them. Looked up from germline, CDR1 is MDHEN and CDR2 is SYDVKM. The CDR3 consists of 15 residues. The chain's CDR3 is CASSLQGPMGQGYTF. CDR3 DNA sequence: TGTGCCAGCAGTTTGCAGGGCCCTATGGGTCAGGGCTACACCTTC.

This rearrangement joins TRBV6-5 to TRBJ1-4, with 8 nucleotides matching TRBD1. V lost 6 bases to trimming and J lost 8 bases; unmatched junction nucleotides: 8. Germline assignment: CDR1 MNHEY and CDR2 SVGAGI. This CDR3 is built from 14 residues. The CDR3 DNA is TGTGCCAGCAGGAGACAGGGGTTGTGGGAAAAACTGTTTTTT. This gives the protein CASRRQGLWEKLFF.

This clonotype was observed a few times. This CDR3 reads CSVDGDRRTDTQYF. For the CDR3, the DNA is TGCAGCGTTGATGGGGACCGCCGCACAGATACGCAGTATTTT. The V and J genes are TRBV29-1 and TRBJ2-3, with D possibly being TRBD1 or TRBD2 (5 bases each). Trimming took off 3 bases at V and 1 base at J, with 11 bases between the two ends. In germline, CDR1 is SQVTM, CDR2 ANQGSEA. This CDR3 spans 14 amino acids.

The CDR3 DNA reads as TGCAGTGCTAGGGGACTAGCGGGGGGCCAAGAGACCCAGTACTTC. It encodes CSARGLAGGQETQYF. V usage is TRBV20-1 and J usage is TRBJ2-5; 15 nucleotides align to TRBD2. V shed 3 bases and J 1 base; nucleotides not matched to a gene: 0. The CDR3 has 15 residues. The germline CDR1 and CDR2 sequences are DFQATT and SNEGSKA (reference sequence).

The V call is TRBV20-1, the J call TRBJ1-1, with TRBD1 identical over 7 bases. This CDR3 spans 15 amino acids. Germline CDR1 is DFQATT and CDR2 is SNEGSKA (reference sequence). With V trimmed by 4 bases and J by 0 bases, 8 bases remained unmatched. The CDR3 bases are TGCAGTGCTAAAAAAACACAGGGGTTGAACACTGAAGCTTTCTTT. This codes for CSAKKTQGLNTEAFF.